This TCR beta chain was identified in a study of neurological immune-mediated disorders (dated by TCRdb to between 2018 and 2021). A note on the overall study: Using UMI-based sequencing, the study compared peripheral blood TCR-beta repertoires from patients with HTLV-I-associated myelopathy (HAM/TSP), patients with multiple sclerosis, and healthy controls. Longitudinal samples, technical triplicates and paired sorted CD4+ and CD8+ T-cell subsets, alongside PBMC samples, were included among the approximately 110 TCR-beta libraries. The cohort included some 70 subjects: approximately 14 with HAM/TSP, about 34 with multiple sclerosis, and approximately 20 healthy controls.

To synthesize cDNA, template-switch 5'RACE was performed with a primer carrying a 10-nucleotide random unique molecular identifier so that each TCR transcript was tagged. Over 180 million TCR-beta sequences, covering 15-18 subjects, were produced in each sequencing run. Total RNA was extracted with the RNeasy kit. The KAPA Real-time Library Amplification kit was used to amplify TCR-beta VDJ regions with primers for the TCR constant region and the 5'RACE anchor. Sample indexes and Illumina adaptors were added in a first PCR, after which library yield was increased in a second PCR. The roughly 650 bp TCR product was size-selected on a 2% E-gel SizeSelection system after Ampure bead purification. Before pooling, library quality was checked on a Bioanalyzer, concentration was measured with Qubit, and libraries were quantified with the Kapa Library Quantification kit. Paired-end 2 x 150 bp sequencing of the libraries was performed on an Illumina HiSeq 2500. To increase sequence diversity, about 25-31% phiX was spiked into each library pool. The paper's data handling went like this. Quality-filtered reads were processed with the UMI-based MiGEC pipeline, which removed over 75% of raw TCR sequences during error correction. IMGT germline references were used for alignment of VDJ genes, and clonotypes were defined by a unique CDR3 amino acid sequence together with V-J genes. VDJtools evaluated clonal expansion, Shannon diversity and CDR3 relatedness (CalcPairwiseDistances, ClusterSamples); CLCbio workbench built phylogenetic trees. Clones with at least 8 unique UMIs were defined as expanded, with this threshold being based on coefficient-of-variation modelling across technical triplicates. TCRdb passed the public sequencing reads through fastp at Q25 and MiXCR, retaining productive beta sequences. Here each entry gathers all rows of one CDR3 protein and keeps the most common genes and DNA. These V and J calls are TCRdb output, not the study's own analysis. Recorded for this sample are more than 50,000 distinct CDR3 sequences; over 9.5% of them occurred a single time. The top ten constitute less than 2% of the sample.

This clonotype was seen repeatedly, ten times or more. What this receptor recognizes is not known. There are no base qualities to consult, and no much larger clone falls within one base. The healthy controls were volunteers from blood banks in Maryland, USA. Unsorted PBMC libraries were generated from 2 million PBMCs stored in RNAlater at -80 °C until RNA extraction. Peripheral blood was subjected to Ficoll-Hypaque density gradient centrifugation to isolate PBMCs, which were then cryopreserved in liquid nitrogen. The paper's findings and limits, for the study overall: Expanded clones from different subjects shared no identical CDR3 amino acid sequences, which suggests that TCR-beta repertoires were private in all groups. TCR clonal expansion was greatest in HAM/TSP patients and smallest in MS patients, who ranked below even healthy controls.

Input material: PBMCs. The sequence was collected from a man aged 60-69 years in good health.

The CDR3 protein is CASSLWTGGYEQYF. DNA sequence: TGCGCCAGCAGCTTGTGGACAGGGGGCTACGAGCAGTACTTC. The receptor chain draws on TRBV5-1 and TRBJ2-7, and TRBD1 matches 10 of the central bases. Taken from the germline V gene, the CDR1 and CDR2 loops are SGHRS and YFSETQ. V ends up 1 base short and J 3 bases short, with an unmatched junction base count of 1. From its cysteine to its phenylalanine, the CDR3 spans 14 amino acids. Left in the record is the CDR3 DNA by itself, 42 bases read in frame from the first base.